This T cell receptor (beta chain) was retrieved from a study of blood T cell repertoires in COVID-19. Study-level background: Sites in the United States, Italy and Spain provided acute and convalescent COVID-19 samples. Nucleic acid was either cDNA or gDNA, and it came from T cells, B-cell-depleted T cells, or PBMCs.

There are 12 residues in the CDR3. In germline, CDR1 is MNHEY, CDR2 SVGAGI. Trimming removed 8 bases from V and 5 bases from J, with 9 bases in between. Authors' processing steps: Reference gene primer amplification yielded estimated nucleated cell counts. Clones were sequenced by immunoSEQ multiplex PCR, and TCRdb holds only the in-frame ones, with some missing. V and J calls plus clone size are reproduced from that table; the DNA served to infer D and trimming. The repertoire holds about 71,000 clones, less than 95% seen once, with 5.1% in the top ten. The clonotype was recovered from a woman younger than 35 with acute or convalescent COVID-19. Sequences were obtained from peripheral blood. This chain joins TRBV6-5 and TRBJ1-4, with D maybe TRBD1 (5 bases). CDR3 DNA sequence: TGTGCCAGCGGCGGGGCCAATGAAAAACTGTTTTTT. Amino acid sequence: CASGGANEKLFF.